This T cell receptor beta chain was sequenced during a study of regulatory dendritic cells for organ transplantation. Points from the study as a whole: Between individuals, the alloreactive memory CD8+ T cell pool differed considerably. Memory CD8+ T cells were the most oligoclonal; naive cells were highly diverse.

Method: immunoSEQ multiplex PCR; TCRdb's copy keeps in-frame clones and lacks some. Counted here are fewer than 25,000 clones, 70% to 90% occurring once; the ten biggest clones make up 0.55% to 0.75%. Sorted T cells were CFSE-labeled and cultured 5 days with allogeneic regulatory or mature dendritic cells at 1:10. This clone was seen only once. No antigen is known for it. The clonotype comes from a human donor in good health. Sequenced sample: naive CD4+ T cells from blood cultured with regulatory dendritic cells. The subset denotes: CD45RA+ naive T cells.

The CDR3: CASTRLAGYTGELFF. CDR3 DNA sequence: TGTGCCAGCACGCGGCTAGCGGGATATACCGGGGAGCTGTTTTTT. This sequence joins TRBV6-1 and TRBJ2-2, with 9 bases identical to TRBD2. Germline V gives CDR1 MNHNS, CDR2 SASEGT. With V trimmed by 7 bases and J by 5 bases, 8 bases remained unmatched. The CDR3 loop spans 15 amino acids.